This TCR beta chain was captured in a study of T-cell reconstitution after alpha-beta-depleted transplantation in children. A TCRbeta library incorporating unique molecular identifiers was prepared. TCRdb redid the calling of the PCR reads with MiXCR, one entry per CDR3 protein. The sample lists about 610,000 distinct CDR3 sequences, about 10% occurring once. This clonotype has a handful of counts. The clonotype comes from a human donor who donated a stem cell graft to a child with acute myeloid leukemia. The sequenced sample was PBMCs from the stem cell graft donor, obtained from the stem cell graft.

The DNA for the CDR3 is TGTGCCAGCAGCTTATCGGCCCTAGCGGGATGGACCGGGGAGCTGTTTTTT. Protein: CASSLSALAGWTGELFF. This chain uses TRBV11-1 with TRBJ2-2; the match to TRBD2 covers 9 bases. The CDR3 consists of 17 residues. In germline, CDR1 is SGHAT, CDR2 FQDESV (reference sequence). V lost 2 bases, J lost 5 bases, and 9 bases stayed unmatched.